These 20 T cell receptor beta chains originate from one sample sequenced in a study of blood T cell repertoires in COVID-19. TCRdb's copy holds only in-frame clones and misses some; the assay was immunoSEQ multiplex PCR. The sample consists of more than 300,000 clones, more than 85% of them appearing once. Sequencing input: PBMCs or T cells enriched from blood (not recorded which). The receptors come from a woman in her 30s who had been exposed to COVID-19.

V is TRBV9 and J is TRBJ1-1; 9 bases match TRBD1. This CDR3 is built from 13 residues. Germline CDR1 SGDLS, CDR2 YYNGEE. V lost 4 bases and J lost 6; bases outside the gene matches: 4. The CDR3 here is CASSIGQGSEAFF. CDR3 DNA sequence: TGTGCCAGCAGCATTGGACAGGGGTCTGAAGCTTTCTTT.

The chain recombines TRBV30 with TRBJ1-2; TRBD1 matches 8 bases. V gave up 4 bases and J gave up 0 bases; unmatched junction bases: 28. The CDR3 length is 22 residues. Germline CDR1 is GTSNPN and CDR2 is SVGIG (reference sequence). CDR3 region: CAWNSKPWDRTVDDTTNYGYTF. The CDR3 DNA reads TGTGCCTGGAACTCCAAACCCTGGGACAGGACCGTTGATGATACCACTAACTATGGCTACACCTTC. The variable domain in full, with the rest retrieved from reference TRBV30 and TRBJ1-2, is SQTIHQWPATLVQPVGSPLSLECTVEGTSNPNLYWYRQAAGRGLQLLFYSVGIGQISSEVPQNLSASRPQDRQFILSSKKLLLSDSGFYLCAWNSKPWDRTVDDTTNYGYTFGSGTRLTVV.

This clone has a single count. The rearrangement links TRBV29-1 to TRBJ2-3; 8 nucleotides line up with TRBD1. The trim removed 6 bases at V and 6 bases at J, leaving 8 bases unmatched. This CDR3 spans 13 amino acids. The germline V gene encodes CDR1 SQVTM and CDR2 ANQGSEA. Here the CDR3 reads CSVGTGSADTQYF. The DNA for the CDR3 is TGCAGCGTAGGGACAGGATCGGCGGATACGCAGTATTTT.

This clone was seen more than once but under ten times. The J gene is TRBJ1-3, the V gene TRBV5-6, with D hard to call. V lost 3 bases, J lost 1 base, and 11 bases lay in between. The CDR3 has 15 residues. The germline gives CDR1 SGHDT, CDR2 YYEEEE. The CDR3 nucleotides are TGTGCCAGCAGCTCCTCACTCACTTCTGGAAACACCATATATTTT. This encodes CASSSSLTSGNTIYF.

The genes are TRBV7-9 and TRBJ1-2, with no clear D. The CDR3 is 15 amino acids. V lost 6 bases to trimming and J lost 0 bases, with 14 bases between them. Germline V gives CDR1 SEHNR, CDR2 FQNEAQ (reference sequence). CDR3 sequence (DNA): TGTGCCAGCAGGCGGCCTCCGGGGACTAACTATGGCTACACCTTC. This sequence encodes CASRRPPGTNYGYTF.

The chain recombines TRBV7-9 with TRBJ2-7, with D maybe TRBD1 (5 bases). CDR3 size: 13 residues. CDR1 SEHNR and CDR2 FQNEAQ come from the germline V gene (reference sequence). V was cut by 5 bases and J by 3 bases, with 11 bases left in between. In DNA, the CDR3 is TGTGCCAGCAGCCGCAGGGATTTCTACGAGCAGTACTTC. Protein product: CASSRRDFYEQYF.

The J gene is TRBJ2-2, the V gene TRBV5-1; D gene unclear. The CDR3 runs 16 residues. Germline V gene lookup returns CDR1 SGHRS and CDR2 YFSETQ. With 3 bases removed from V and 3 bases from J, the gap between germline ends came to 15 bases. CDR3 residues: CASSSSTDTYTGELFF. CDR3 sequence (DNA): TGCGCCAGCAGCTCCTCGACCGACACATACACCGGGGAGCTGTTTTTT.

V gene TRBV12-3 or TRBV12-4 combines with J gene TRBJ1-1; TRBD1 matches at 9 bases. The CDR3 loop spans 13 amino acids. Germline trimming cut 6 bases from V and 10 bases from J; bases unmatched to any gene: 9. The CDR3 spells CASSARTGAVAFF. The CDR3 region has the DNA TGTGCCAGCAGCGCCCGGACAGGGGCGGTAGCTTTCTTT.

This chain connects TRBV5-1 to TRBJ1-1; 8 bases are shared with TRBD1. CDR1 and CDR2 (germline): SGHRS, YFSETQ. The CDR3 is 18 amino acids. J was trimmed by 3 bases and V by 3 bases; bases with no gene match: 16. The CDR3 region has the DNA TGCGCCAGCAGCTGGGACGGGACAGGCTCCCCCGGGGACACTGAAGCTTTCTTT. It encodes CASSWDGTGSPGDTEAFF.

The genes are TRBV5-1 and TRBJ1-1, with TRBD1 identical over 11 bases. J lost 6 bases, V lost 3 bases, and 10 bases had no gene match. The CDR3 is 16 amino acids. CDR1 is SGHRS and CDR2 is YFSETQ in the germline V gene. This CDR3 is CASSWGSVGQGAEAFF. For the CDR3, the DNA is TGCGCCAGCAGCTGGGGTTCGGTGGGACAGGGGGCTGAAGCTTTCTTT.

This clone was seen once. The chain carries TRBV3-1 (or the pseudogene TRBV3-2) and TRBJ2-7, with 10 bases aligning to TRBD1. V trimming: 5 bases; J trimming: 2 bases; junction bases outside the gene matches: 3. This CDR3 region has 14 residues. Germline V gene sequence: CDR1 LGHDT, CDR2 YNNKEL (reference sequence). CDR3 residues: CASSRQGAAYEQYF. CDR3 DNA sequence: TGTGCCAGCAGCAGACAGGGGGCGGCCTACGAGCAGTACTTC.

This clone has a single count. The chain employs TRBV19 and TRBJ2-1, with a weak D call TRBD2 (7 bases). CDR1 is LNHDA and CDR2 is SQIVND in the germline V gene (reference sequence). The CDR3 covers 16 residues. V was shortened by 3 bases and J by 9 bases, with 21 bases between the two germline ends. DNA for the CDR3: TGTGCCAGTAGTATTTCGACGGGGGGCTTAAGCGGTGAGCAGTTCTTC. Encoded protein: CASSISTGGLSGEQFF.

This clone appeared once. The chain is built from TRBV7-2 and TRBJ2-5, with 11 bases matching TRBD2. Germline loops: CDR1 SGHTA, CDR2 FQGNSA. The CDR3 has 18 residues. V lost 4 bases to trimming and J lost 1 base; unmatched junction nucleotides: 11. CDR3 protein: CASSSLFGSGGVQETQYF. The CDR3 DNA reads TGTGCCAGCAGCTCCCTTTTCGGTAGCGGGGGGGTCCAAGAGACCCAGTACTTC.

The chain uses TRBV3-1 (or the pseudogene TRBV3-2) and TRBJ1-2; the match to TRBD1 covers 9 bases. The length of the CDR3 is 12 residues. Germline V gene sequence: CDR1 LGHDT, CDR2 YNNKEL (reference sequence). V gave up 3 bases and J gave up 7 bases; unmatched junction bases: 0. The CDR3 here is CASSQGQGGYTF. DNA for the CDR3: TGTGCCAGCAGCCAGGGACAGGGTGGCTACACCTTC.

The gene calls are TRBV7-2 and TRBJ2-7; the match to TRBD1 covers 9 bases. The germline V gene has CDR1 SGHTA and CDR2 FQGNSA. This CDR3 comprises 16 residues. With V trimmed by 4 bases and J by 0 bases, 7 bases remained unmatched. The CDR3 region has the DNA TGTGCCAGCAGCTCCCCCCGGGGACAGGGCTCCTACGAGCAGTACTTC. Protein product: CASSSPRGQGSYEQYF.

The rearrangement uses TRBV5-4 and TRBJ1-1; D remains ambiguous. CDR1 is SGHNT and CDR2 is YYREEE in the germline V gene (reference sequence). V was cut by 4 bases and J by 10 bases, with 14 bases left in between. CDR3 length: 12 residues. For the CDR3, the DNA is TGTGCCAGCAGCCCGGCAGGTCTGGGAGCTTTCTTT. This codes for CASSPAGLGAFF.

DNA for the CDR3: TGTGCCAGCAGCTTGGAGGGGCTGGGGGCGGGTGGAGCTAACTATGGCTACACCTTC. Translation gives CASSLEGLGAGGANYGYTF. This chain uses TRBV5-4 with TRBJ1-2; D perhaps matches TRBD1 (6 bases). CDR3 length: 19 residues. The germline gives CDR1 SGHNT, CDR2 YYREEE (reference sequence). Trimming removed 0 bases at V and 0 bases at J, with 21 bases between.

CDR3 in amino acids: CASSPRQGHEAFF. CDR3 bases: TGTGCCAGCAGCCCAAGACAGGGGCATGAAGCTTTCTTT. The V call is TRBV11-2, the J call TRBJ1-1; 8 bases line up with TRBD1. The CDR3 runs 13 residues. V was clipped by 5 bases and J by 7 bases; unmatched bases: 6. The germline gives CDR1 SGHAT, CDR2 FQNNGV.

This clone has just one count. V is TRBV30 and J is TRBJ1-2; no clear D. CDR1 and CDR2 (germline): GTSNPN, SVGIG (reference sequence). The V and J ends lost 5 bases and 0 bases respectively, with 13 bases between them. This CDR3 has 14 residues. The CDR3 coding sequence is TGTGCCTGGGCCCTCCCGGGAGCTAACTATGGCTACACCTTC. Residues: CAWALPGANYGYTF.

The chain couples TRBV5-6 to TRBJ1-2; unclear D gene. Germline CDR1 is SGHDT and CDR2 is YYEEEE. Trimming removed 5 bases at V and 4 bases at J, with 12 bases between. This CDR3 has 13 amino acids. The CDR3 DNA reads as TGTGCCAGCAGGGCCGGGGTACTCTATGGCTACACCTTC. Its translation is CASRAGVLYGYTF. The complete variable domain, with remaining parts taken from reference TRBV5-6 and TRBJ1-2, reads DAGVTQSPTHLIKTRGQQVTLRCSPKSGHDTVSWYQQALGQGPQFIFQYYEEEERQRGNFPDRFSGHQFPNYSSELNVNALLLGDSALYLCASRAGVLYGYTFGSGTRLTVV.